The present T cell receptor beta chain was sequenced within a study of CXCR3-negative and CXCR3-positive naive CD8 T cells. General study results and limits: For CXCR3-positive naive cells, TRB CDR3s were more hydrophobic than those of CXCR3-negative naive cells.

For this clonotype: Its cognate antigen is unknown.

This CDR3 spans 16 amino acids. Germline-derived CDR1 and CDR2 are LGHDT and YNNKEL (reference sequence). Via 5' RACE with UMI labels, TRB cDNA libraries were prepared. After re-calling the 5' RACE reads, TCRdb lists one entry per CDR3 protein, DNA absent. The sample totals around 96,000 distinct CDR3 sequences. Every individual CD8+ T cell subset underwent sorting in triplicate at under 350,000 cells apiece. The TCR was taken from a human donor in good health. Some clones in this sample may be carry-over from other donors' samples. Sequenced: naive CXCR3- CD8+ T cells from blood. Subset here: CD45RO-CCR7+CD27+CD95- naive CD8+ T cells lacking CXCR3 (TNR3-). The chain employs TRBV3-1 and TRBJ1-3. CDR3 protein: CASSQNYGISGNTIYF. Full variable domain (outside the CDR3, taken from reference TRBV3-1 and TRBJ1-3): DTAVSQTPKYLVTQMGNDKSIKCEQNLGHDTMYWYKQDSKKFLKIMFSYNNKELIINETVPNRFSPKSPDKAHLNLHINSLELGDSAVYFCASSQNYGISGNTIYFGEGSWLTVV.